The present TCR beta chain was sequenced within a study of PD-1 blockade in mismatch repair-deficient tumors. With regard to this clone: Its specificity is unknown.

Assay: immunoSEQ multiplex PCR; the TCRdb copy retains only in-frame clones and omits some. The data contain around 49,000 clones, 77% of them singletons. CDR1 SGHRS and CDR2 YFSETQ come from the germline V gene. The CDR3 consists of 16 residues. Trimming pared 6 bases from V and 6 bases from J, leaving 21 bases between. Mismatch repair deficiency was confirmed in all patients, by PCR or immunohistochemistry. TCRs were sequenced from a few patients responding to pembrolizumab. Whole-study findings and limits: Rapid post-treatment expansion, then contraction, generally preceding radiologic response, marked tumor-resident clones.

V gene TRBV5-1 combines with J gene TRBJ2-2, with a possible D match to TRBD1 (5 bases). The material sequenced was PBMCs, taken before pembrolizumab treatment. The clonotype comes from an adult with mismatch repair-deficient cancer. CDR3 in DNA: TGCGCCAGCAATGGCAGGGTTTATGGGGAATCCGGGGAGCTGTTTTTT. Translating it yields CASNGRVYGESGELFF. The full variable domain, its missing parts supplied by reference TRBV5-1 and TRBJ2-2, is KAGVTQTPRYLIKTRGQQVTLSCSPISGHRSVSWYQQTPGQGLQFLFEYFSETQRNKGNFPGRFSGRQFSNSRSEMNVSTLELGDSALYLCASNGRVYGESGELFFGEGSRLTVL.